What follows describes a single TCR beta chain. The junction departs from germline at one end; a sequencing error may be responsible. The germline CDR1 and CDR2 sequences are DFQATT and SNEGSKA (reference sequence). The CDR3 is 13 amino acids. The sample belongs to a study of identical twins' blood T cells. TCRdb analysed the 5' RACE reads with MiXCR anew, one entry per CDR3 protein. The sample lists 350,000 to 400,000 distinct CDR3 sequences, 25% to 35% occurring once. The receptor was isolated from a woman aged 18-49 years in good health. The sequencing sample was made of PBMCs. The rearrangement joins TRBV20-1 to TRBJ1-5; D is unresolved. The CDR3 loop is CSARGQQHQPQHF. The CDR3 DNA reads as TGTAGTGCTAGAGGGCAGCAGCATCAGCCCCAGCATTTT.